What follows is one T cell receptor beta chain and its context. The specificity of this receptor is unknown. The record has no base qualities; no much larger clone is one base away. TRB sequencing was run on genomic DNA with either the immunoSEQ assay at survey resolution or the hsTCRB kit. The original pipeline was this. The immunoSEQ software was used for initial read processing, and the LymphoSeq R package was used for repertoire analyses. Clonality was calculated as 1 minus normalized Shannon entropy, and the Gini coefficient was also calculated for each TRB dataset. Phenotypes of unsorted samples were inferred by mapping TRB sequences from sorted subsets of the recipient or donor onto unsorted samples of the same recipient. Imported from immuneACCESS, the table was reduced by TCRdb to in-frame sequences with V and J called. These copies leave out some clones; in studies compared against another copy, an unresolved V gene accounts for under half, and the cause of the remainder is not known. V, J and clone size were drawn from that table, and D and trimming were deduced from the DNA. The sample has around 43,000 clones on record, around 91% of them singletons. The leading ten clones occupy around 3.1% of the sample.

The trim is 10 bases for V and 0 bases for J, with a gap of 17 bases between the germline ends. From a lookup of the germline V gene (reference sequence), CDR1 and CDR2 are MNHEY and SMNVEV. The CDR3 spans 15 residues, from the cysteine through the phenylalanine. Just the 45-base CDR3 DNA is kept, in frame starting at base 1. This specimen comes from a study of T cells after posttransplantation cyclophosphamide (dated by TCRdb to between 2015 and 2016). Background on the whole study: Using TRB sequencing, the study followed how the T cell repertoire reconstituted after myeloablative bone marrow transplantation in which posttransplantation cyclophosphamide served as GVHD prophylaxis. Public TRB sequences were queried against a database of over 3,000 sequences associated with responses to pathogens, tumor antigens, self-antigens and alloantigens. TRA and TRB clonality were tightly correlated in several samples, so subsequent TCR analyses focused on TRB only. In 3 patients, TRB sequencing was also performed on up to 3 more blood samples taken 2 to 5.2 years after transplant, and in a handful of patients, pretransplant blood was also TRB-sequenced. Samples from roughly 35 PTCy-treated patients, along with samples from approximately 15 of their related bone marrow donors, underwent antigen receptor sequencing. Blood from every one of the roughly 33 PTCy patients who had 1-year posttransplant specimens underwent TRB sequencing. The full study reports these points: Donor-recipient similarity was low at 1-2 months but rose over the first year, and later blood repertoires were often dominated by donor CD8+ memory clones. Across around 48 patients, recipient CMV seropositivity and CMV reactivation were highly associated with TRB clonality; PTCy diversity was similar to CNI/methotrexate controls. The TRB repertoires of T cells infiltrating skin or the GI tract showed only limited overlap with the TRB repertoires found in blood.

Peripheral blood samples were provided by related bone marrow donors on the day of marrow donation. Peripheral blood and bone marrow mononuclear cells were isolated by Ficoll-Hypaque density centrifugation and cryopreserved. The sample was PBMCs. Recombination linked TRBV27 to TRBJ2-3, with the D gene call left open. The TCR sequence derives from a woman in her forties or fifties in good health and a related stem cell transplant donor. The CDR3 is CATTERPFSTDTQYF. The DNA sequence follows: TGTGCCACCACAGAAAGACCCTTTAGCACAGATACGCAGTATTTT.